This TCR beta chain was captured in a study of cytomegalovirus exposure and HLA in healthy donors. The trim removed 5 bases at V and 2 bases at J, leaving 3 bases unmatched. Germline V CDR1 and CDR2: SGHTA, FQGNSA. The CDR3 is 14 amino acids. PCR employed 60 Vbeta and 13 Jbeta primers. Produced via immunoSEQ multiplex PCR; TCRdb's table is partial and in-frame only. Of 110,000 to 150,000 clones listed, roughly 68% are singletons. The receptor was isolated from a man aged 55-75 years in good health and CMV-seronegative. Sequenced input: PBMCs. This chain links TRBV7-2 with TRBJ2-7, with 10 bases identical to TRBD2. In nucleotides, the CDR3 is TGTGCCAGCAGCCGGACTAGCGGAACCTACGAGCAGTACTTC. Protein sequence: CASSRTSGTYEQYF.